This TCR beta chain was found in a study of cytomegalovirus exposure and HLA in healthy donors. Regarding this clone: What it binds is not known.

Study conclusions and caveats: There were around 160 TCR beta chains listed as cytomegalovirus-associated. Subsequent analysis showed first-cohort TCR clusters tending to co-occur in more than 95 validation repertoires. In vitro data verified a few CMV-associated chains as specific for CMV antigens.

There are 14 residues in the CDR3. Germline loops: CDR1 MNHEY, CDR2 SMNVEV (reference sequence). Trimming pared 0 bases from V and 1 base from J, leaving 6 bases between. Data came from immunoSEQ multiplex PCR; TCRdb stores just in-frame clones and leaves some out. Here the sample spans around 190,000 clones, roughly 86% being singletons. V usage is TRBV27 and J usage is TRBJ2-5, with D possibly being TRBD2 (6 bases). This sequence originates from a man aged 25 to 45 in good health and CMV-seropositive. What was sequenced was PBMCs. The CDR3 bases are TGTGCCAGCAGTTTATCGGGGGGCCAAGAGACCCAGTACTTC. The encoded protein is CASSLSGGQETQYF.